The rows below give T cell receptor beta chains drawn from one sample of a study of CD8 T cells in ankylosing spondylitis. TCRdb processed the 5' RACE reads anew with MiXCR; each CDR3 protein has one entry. This repertoire shows 150,000 to 200,000 distinct CDR3 sequences, roughly 12% found once; its top ten account for under 35%. Input material: blood, either unsorted or a sorted T cell fraction (not recorded which). These TCRs come from a male donor with ankylosing spondylitis or in good health (not recorded which). The CDR3 runs from the conserved cysteine through the conserved F or W. The order of the fields is CDR3 length, D gene, V gene, J gene, clone size, CDR3 protein, CDR3 DNA. The D gene is left open where the match is weak. The size field is filled for only some rows; it gives once, few, many or a size class.

cdr3_length: 15; d_call: TRBD1; v_call: TRBV20-1; j_call: TRBJ1-1; clone_size: few; cdr3_aa: CSARDEDRPNTEAFF; cdr3_nt: TGCAGTGCTAGAGATGAGGACAGGCCGAACACTGAAGCTTTCTTT
cdr3_length: 15; d_call: TRBD1; v_call: TRBV20-1; j_call: TRBJ1-1; clone_size: many; cdr3_aa: CSARKTGMRNTEAFF; cdr3_nt: TGCAGTGCTAGAAAGACAGGGATGAGAAACACTGAAGCTTTCTTT
cdr3_length: 14; d_call: NA; v_call: TRBV3-1; j_call: TRBJ2-5; clone_size: many; cdr3_aa: CASSLDVGGETQYF; cdr3_nt: TGTGCCAGCAGTCTGGACGTCGGGGGAGAGACCCAGTACTTC
cdr3_length: 15; d_call: TRBD1; v_call: TRBV12-3/TRBV12-4; j_call: TRBJ2-2; clone_size: many; cdr3_aa: CASSPRQGLAGELFF; cdr3_nt: TGTGCCAGCAGTCCGCGACAGGGTTTGGCCGGGGAGCTGTTTTTT
cdr3_length: 13; d_call: NA; v_call: TRBV29-1; j_call: TRBJ2-7; clone_size: many; cdr3_aa: CSVEAGASSKQYF; cdr3_nt: TGCAGCGTTGAGGCGGGGGCTTCTTCCAAGCAGTACTTC
cdr3_length: 14; d_call: TRBD1; v_call: TRBV5-4; j_call: TRBJ2-3; clone_size: many; cdr3_aa: CASRSDRTTDTQYF; cdr3_nt: TGTGCCAGCAGATCGGACAGGACCACAGATACGCAGTATTTT
cdr3_length: 15; d_call: NA; v_call: TRBV12-3/TRBV12-4; j_call: TRBJ2-1; clone_size: NA; cdr3_aa: CASSLISGGGNEQFF; cdr3_nt: TGTGCCAGCAGTTTGATCAGCGGAGGGGGTAATGAGCAGTTCTTC
cdr3_length: 15; d_call: NA; v_call: TRBV7-9; j_call: TRBJ2-3; clone_size: many; cdr3_aa: CASSHGPYTTDTQYF; cdr3_nt: TGTGCCAGCAGCCACGGACCTTATACCACAGATACGCAGTATTTT
cdr3_length: 18; d_call: TRBD1; v_call: TRBV27; j_call: TRBJ1-5; clone_size: many; cdr3_aa: CASSPSPGGSYPNQPQHF; cdr3_nt: TGTGCCAGCAGTCCTTCCCCAGGGGGCTCATATCCCAATCAGCCCCAGCATTTT
cdr3_length: 16; d_call: NA; v_call: TRBV20-1; j_call: TRBJ2-2; clone_size: many; cdr3_aa: CSAPNPGAANTGELFF; cdr3_nt: TGCAGTGCACCCAACCCGGGCGCAGCGAACACCGGGGAGCTGTTTTTT
cdr3_length: 15; d_call: NA; v_call: TRBV18; j_call: TRBJ2-5; clone_size: few; cdr3_aa: CASSPLGQLQETQYF; cdr3_nt: TGTGCCAGCTCACCCCTTGGACAGCTACAAGAGACCCAGTACTTC
cdr3_length: 18; d_call: TRBD1; v_call: TRBV7-6; j_call: TRBJ2-2; clone_size: few; cdr3_aa: CASSYLSRQGTNTGELFF; cdr3_nt: TGTGCCAGCAGCTACCTTTCCCGACAGGGCACGAACACCGGGGAGCTGTTTTTT
cdr3_length: 18; d_call: NA; v_call: TRBV20-1; j_call: TRBJ1-2; clone_size: many; cdr3_aa: CSARDLRVVRGANYGYTF; cdr3_nt: TGCAGTGCTAGAGATCTTCGGGTTGTTAGGGGCGCAAACTATGGCTACACCTTC
cdr3_length: 14; d_call: NA; v_call: TRBV5-5; j_call: TRBJ2-3; clone_size: many; cdr3_aa: CASSLETVQDTQYF; cdr3_nt: TGTGCCAGCAGCTTGGAAACAGTCCAGGATACGCAGTATTTT
cdr3_length: 16; d_call: NA; v_call: TRBV6-1; j_call: TRBJ1-2; clone_size: many; cdr3_aa: CASTPARGGPNYGYTF; cdr3_nt: TGTGCCAGCACTCCGGCCCGTGGGGGACCTAACTATGGCTACACCTTC
cdr3_length: 12; d_call: NA; v_call: TRBV12-3/TRBV12-4; j_call: TRBJ2-3; clone_size: NA; cdr3_aa: CASSFHGGTQYF; cdr3_nt: TGTGCCAGCAGTTTTCACGGGGGCACGCAGTATTTT
cdr3_length: 13; d_call: NA; v_call: TRBV5-1; j_call: TRBJ2-3; clone_size: NA; cdr3_aa: CASSLGRADTQYF; cdr3_nt: TGCGCCAGCAGCTTGGGAAGGGCAGATACGCAGTATTTT
cdr3_length: 16; d_call: TRBD2; v_call: TRBV6-1; j_call: TRBJ2-1; clone_size: many; cdr3_aa: CASRSKTSGDSGEQFF; cdr3_nt: TGTGCCAGCAGATCTAAGACTAGCGGGGACAGTGGGGAGCAGTTCTTC
cdr3_length: 13; d_call: NA; v_call: TRBV29-1; j_call: TRBJ1-1; clone_size: many; cdr3_aa: CSGMGLRPTEAFF; cdr3_nt: TGCAGCGGGATGGGACTACGGCCCACTGAAGCTTTCTTT
cdr3_length: 18; d_call: TRBD2; v_call: TRBV11-2; j_call: TRBJ2-3; clone_size: few; cdr3_aa: CASSTTSGGAPSTDTQYF; cdr3_nt: TGTGCCAGCAGCACAACTAGCGGGGGGGCACCTAGCACAGATACGCAGTATTTT
cdr3_length: 14; d_call: TRBD1; v_call: TRBV5-6; j_call: TRBJ1-2; clone_size: many; cdr3_aa: CASSPDRGAYGYTF; cdr3_nt: TGTGCCAGCAGCCCGGACAGGGGCGCCTATGGCTACACCTTC
cdr3_length: 14; d_call: NA; v_call: TRBV7-2; j_call: TRBJ2-2; clone_size: NA; cdr3_aa: CASSGSQGLGELFF; cdr3_nt: TGTGCCAGCAGCGGGTCCCAGGGTCTTGGGGAGCTGTTTTTT
cdr3_length: 14; d_call: TRBD1; v_call: TRBV6-1; j_call: TRBJ2-7; clone_size: few; cdr3_aa: CASTGRGQGYEQYF; cdr3_nt: TGTGCCAGCACAGGACGAGGACAGGGTTACGAGCAGTACTTC
cdr3_length: 12; d_call: NA; v_call: TRBV20-1; j_call: TRBJ1-2; clone_size: few; cdr3_aa: CSAPTGGYGYTF; cdr3_nt: TGCAGTGCTCCCACCGGAGGGTATGGCTACACCTTC
cdr3_length: 14; d_call: TRBD1; v_call: TRBV20-1; j_call: TRBJ2-2; clone_size: many; cdr3_aa: CSVPGQGNTGELFF; cdr3_nt: TGCAGTGTTCCGGGACAGGGGAACACCGGGGAGCTGTTTTTT
cdr3_length: 13; d_call: TRBD1; v_call: TRBV19; j_call: TRBJ1-1; clone_size: many; cdr3_aa: CASSLTGYTEAFF; cdr3_nt: TGTGCCAGTAGTCTGACAGGGTACACTGAAGCTTTCTTT
cdr3_length: 13; d_call: TRBD1; v_call: TRBV20-1; j_call: TRBJ2-7; clone_size: many; cdr3_aa: CSGTTGGGYEQYF; cdr3_nt: TGCAGTGGGACGACAGGGGGCGGCTACGAGCAGTACTTC
cdr3_length: 17; d_call: TRBD2; v_call: TRBV12-3/TRBV12-4; j_call: TRBJ2-7; clone_size: many; cdr3_aa: CASTPTSGGILTYEQYF; cdr3_nt: TGTGCCAGCACCCCGACTAGCGGGGGAATTCTGACCTACGAGCAGTACTTC